This T cell receptor (beta chain) was sequenced in a study of T cells in Graves' hyperthyroidism and ophthalmopathy. Around 10 ml fresh peripheral blood yielded the PBMCs. Researchers amplified the TCR beta CDR3 regions from RNA transcripts. An initial round of RT-PCR targeting the TCR CDR3 relied on the HTBI primer set. Via MiXCR, TCRdb re-called the multiplex PCR reads, giving one row per CDR3 protein. The sample consists of some 360,000 distinct CDR3 sequences, 15% to 20% of them appearing once. Losses at the gene ends were 4 bases for V and 3 bases for J; bases not matched to a gene: 7. Germline V gene data show CDR1 as SGDLS and CDR2 as YYNGEE. There are 16 residues in the CDR3. The study's findings and limits: Before onset, ophthalmopathy was predicted by the model a median about 6.2 months earlier.

Remarks on this clonotype: Antigen specificity is unknown.

Sequencing was performed on blood. This clonotype was sampled from a middle-aged woman with Graves' ophthalmopathy. The chain employs TRBV9 and TRBJ2-2, with 9 positions matching TRBD1. The CDR3 DNA follows: TGTGCCAGCAGCCCACCGGGACAGGGAGACACCGGGGAGCTGTTTTTT. Translated: CASSPPGQGDTGELFF.